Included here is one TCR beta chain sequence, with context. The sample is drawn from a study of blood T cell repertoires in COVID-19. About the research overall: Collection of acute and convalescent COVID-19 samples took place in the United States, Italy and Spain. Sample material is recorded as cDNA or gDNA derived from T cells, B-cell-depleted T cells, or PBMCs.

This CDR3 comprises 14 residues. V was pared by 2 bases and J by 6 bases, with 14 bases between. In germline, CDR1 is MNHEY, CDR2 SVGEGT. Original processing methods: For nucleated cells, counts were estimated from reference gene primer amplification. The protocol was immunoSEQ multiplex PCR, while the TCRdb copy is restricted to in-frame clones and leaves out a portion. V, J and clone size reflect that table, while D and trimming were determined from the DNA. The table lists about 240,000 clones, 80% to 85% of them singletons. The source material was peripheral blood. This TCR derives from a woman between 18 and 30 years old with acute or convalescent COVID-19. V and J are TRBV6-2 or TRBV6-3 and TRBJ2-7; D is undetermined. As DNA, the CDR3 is TGTGCCAGCAGTTACGACGGGTATGGAAGCGAGCAGTACTTC. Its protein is CASSYDGYGSEQYF.